This T cell receptor beta chain was identified in a study of blood T cell repertoires in COVID-19. This clone has just one count. The length of the CDR3 is 15 residues. Trimming took 3 bases from V and 2 from J, leaving 14 bases between them. Germline CDR1 reads MNHEY; CDR2 reads SVGAGI. Assay used: immunoSEQ multiplex PCR; TCRdb lists only in-frame clones, some missing. The sample records roughly 100,000 clones, about four fifths being singletons. Sample: peripheral blood. This sequence originates from an elderly woman with acute or convalescent COVID-19. The V and J genes are TRBV6-5 and TRBJ2-7; TRBD1 might be the D (6 bases). Here the CDR3 DNA reads TGTGCCAGCAGTTATCTTGGACAGCCTACCTACGAGCAGTACTTC. This gives the protein CASSYLGQPTYEQYF.